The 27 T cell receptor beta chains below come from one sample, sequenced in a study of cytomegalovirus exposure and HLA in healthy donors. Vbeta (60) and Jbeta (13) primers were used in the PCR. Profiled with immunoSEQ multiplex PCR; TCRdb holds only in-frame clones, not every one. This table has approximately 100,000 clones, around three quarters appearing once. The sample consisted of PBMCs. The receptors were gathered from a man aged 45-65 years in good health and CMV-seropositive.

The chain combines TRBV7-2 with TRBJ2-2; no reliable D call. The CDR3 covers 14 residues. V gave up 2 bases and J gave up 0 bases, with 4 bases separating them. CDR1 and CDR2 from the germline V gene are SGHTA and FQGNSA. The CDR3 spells CASSLFSNTGELFF. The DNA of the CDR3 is TGTGCCAGCAGCTTATTCTCGAACACCGGGGAGCTGTTTTTT.

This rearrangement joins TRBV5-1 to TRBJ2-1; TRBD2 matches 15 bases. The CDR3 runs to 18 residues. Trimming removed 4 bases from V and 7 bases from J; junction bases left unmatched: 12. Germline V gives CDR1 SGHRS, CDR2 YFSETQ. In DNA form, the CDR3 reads TGCGCCAGCAGCCAAACCGGGACTAGCGGGAGGAGGTGGAATGAGCAGTTCTTC. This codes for CASSQTGTSGRRWNEQFF.

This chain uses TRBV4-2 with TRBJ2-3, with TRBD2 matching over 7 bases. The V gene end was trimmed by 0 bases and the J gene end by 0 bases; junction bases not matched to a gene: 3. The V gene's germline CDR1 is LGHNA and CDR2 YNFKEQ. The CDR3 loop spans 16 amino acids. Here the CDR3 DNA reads TGTGCCAGCAGCCAAGAGCCTAGCGGCAGCACAGATACGCAGTATTTT. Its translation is CASSQEPSGSTDTQYF.

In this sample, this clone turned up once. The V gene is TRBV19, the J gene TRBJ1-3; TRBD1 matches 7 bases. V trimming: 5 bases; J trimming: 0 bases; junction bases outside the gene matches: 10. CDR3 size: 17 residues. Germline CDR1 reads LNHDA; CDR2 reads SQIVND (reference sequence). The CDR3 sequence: CASSHGTARYSGNTIYF. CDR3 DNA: TGTGCCAGTAGTCATGGGACAGCCCGTTACTCTGGAAACACCATATATTTT.

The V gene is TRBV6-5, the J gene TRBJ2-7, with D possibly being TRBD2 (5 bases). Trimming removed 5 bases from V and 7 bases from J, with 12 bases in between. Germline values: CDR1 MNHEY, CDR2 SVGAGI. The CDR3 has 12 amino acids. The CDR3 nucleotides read TGTGCCAGCAGTCCGGGGTCTCGGGAGCAGTACTTC. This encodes CASSPGSREQYF.

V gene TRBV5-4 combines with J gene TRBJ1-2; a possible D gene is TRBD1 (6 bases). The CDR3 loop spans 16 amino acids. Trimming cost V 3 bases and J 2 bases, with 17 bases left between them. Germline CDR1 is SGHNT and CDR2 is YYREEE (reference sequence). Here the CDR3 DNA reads TGTGCCAGCAGCTCCTCGGGAGGGGGGTTCAACTATGGCTACACCTTC. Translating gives CASSSSGGGFNYGYTF.

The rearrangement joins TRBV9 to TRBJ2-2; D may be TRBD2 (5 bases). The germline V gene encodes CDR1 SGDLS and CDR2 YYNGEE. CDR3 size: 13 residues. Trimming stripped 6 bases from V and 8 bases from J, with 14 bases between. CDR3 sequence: CASTTVGGGELFF. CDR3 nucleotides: TGTGCCAGCACCACCGTTGGAGGAGGGGAGCTGTTTTTT.

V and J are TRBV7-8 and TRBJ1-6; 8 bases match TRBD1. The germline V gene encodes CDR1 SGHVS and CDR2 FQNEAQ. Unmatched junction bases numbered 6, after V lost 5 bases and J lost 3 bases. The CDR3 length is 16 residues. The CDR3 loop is CASSQRDRSYNSPLHF. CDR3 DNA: TGTGCCAGCAGCCAAAGGGACAGGAGCTATAATTCACCCCTCCACTTT.

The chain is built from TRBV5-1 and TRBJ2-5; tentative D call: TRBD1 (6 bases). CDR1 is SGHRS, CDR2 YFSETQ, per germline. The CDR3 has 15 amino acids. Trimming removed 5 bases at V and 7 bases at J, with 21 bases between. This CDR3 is CASRMEWGPRVTQYF. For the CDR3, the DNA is TGCGCCAGCAGAATGGAGTGGGGGCCCCGGGTGACCCAGTACTTC.

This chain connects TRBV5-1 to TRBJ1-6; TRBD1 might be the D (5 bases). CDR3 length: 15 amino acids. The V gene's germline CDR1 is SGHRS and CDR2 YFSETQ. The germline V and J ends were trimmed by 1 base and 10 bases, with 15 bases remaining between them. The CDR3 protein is CASSLWGGRGSPLHF. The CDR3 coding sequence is TGCGCCAGCAGCTTGTGGGGAGGGAGGGGCTCACCCCTCCACTTT.

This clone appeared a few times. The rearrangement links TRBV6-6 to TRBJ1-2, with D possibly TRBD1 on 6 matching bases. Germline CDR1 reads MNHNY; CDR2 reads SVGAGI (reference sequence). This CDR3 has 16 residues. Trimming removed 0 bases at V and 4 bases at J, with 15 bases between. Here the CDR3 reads CASSYSSGASGYGYTF. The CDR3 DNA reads TGTGCCAGCAGTTACTCCTCAGGGGCATCCGGCTATGGCTACACCTTC.

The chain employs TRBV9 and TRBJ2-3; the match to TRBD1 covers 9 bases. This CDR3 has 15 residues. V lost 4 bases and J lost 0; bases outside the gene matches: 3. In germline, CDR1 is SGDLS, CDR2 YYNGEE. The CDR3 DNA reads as TGTGCCAGCAGCTTGACAGGGGGGAGCACAGATACGCAGTATTTT. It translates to CASSLTGGSTDTQYF.

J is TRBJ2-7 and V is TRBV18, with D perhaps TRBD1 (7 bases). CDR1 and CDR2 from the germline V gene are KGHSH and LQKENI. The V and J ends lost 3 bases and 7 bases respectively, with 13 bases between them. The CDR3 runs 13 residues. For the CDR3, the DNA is TGTGCCAGCTCACCCGACAGGGACTTGGAGCAGTACTTC. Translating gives CASSPDRDLEQYF.

The CDR3 DNA reads as TGTGCCAGCAGTAAGCCCGGGGGGCCCCAGCATTTT. This gives the protein CASSKPGGPQHF. The V call is TRBV28, the J call TRBJ1-5; TRBD1 is a possible D gene (5 bases). From germline, CDR1 is MDHEN and CDR2 SYDVKM. V lost 5 bases and J lost 9, with 11 bases in between. This CDR3 region has 12 residues.

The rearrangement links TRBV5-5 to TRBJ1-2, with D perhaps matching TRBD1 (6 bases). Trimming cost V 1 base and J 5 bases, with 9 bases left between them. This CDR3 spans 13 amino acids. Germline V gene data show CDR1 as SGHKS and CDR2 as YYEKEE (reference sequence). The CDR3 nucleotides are TGTGCCAGCAGCTTGACAGGGAGATATGGCTACACCTTC. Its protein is CASSLTGRYGYTF.

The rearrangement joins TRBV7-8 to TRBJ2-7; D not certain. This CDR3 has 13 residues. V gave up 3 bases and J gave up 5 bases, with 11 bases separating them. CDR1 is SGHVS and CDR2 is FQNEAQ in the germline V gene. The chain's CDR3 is CASSFTAGNEQYF. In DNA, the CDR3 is TGTGCCAGCAGCTTCACAGCAGGCAACGAGCAGTACTTC.

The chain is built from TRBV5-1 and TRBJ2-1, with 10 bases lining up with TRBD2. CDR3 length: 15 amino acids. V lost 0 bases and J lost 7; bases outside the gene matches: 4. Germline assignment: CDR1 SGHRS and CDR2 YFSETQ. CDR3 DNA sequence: TGCGCCAGCAGCTTGGAGGTAGCGGGAGGAAATGAGCAGTTCTTC. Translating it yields CASSLEVAGGNEQFF.

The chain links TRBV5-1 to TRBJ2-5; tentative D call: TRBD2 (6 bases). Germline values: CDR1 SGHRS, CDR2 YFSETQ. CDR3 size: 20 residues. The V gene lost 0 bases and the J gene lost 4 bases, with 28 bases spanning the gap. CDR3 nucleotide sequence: TGCGCCAGCAGCTTGGATTCCCCCAGGCTGGTAGCGGCCGCTCCAGAGACCCAGTACTTC. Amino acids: CASSLDSPRLVAAAPETQYF.

The CDR3 coding sequence is TGTGCCAGCAGCGTAGGGGTAGCGGGGGGATACTACGAGCAGTACTTC. Its translation is CASSVGVAGGYYEQYF. J is TRBJ2-7 and V is TRBV9, with 10 bases fitting TRBD2. CDR1 and CDR2 from the germline V gene are SGDLS and YYNGEE. CDR3 length: 16 amino acids. Trimming cost V 0 bases and J 3 bases; bases outside gene matches: 6.

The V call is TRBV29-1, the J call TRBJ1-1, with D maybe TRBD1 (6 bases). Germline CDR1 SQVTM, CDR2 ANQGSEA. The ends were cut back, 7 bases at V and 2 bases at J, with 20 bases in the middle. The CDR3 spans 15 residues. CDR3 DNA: TGCAGCGCATCACAGGGAAAATCGGCAAACACTGAAGCTTTCTTT. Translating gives CSASQGKSANTEAFF. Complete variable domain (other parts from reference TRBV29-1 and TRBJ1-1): SAVISQKPSRDICQRGTSLTIQCQVDSQVTMMFWYRQQPGQSLTLIATANQGSEATYESGFVIDKFPISRPNLTFSTLTVSNMSPEDSSIYLCSASQGKSANTEAFFGQGTRLTVV.

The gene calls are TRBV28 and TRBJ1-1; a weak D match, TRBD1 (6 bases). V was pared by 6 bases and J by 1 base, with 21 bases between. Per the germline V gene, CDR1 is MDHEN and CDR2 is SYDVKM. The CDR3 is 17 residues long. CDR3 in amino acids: CASRPEEKRTANTEAFF. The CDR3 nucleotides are TGTGCCAGCAGACCCGAAGAAAAAAGGACAGCGAACACTGAAGCTTTCTTT.

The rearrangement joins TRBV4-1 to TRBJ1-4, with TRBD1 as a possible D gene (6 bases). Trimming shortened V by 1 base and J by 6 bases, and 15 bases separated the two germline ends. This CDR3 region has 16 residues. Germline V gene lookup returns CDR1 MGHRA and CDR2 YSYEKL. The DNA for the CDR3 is TGCGCCAGCAGCCAAGGGCCAGGGGCCCGATATGAAAAACTGTTTTTT. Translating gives CASSQGPGARYEKLFF.

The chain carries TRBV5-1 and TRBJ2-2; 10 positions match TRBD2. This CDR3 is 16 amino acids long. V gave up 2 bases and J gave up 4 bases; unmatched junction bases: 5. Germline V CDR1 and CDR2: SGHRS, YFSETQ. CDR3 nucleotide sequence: TGCGCCAGCAGCTTCGGACTAGCGGATTTCACCGGGGAGCTGTTTTTT. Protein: CASSFGLADFTGELFF.

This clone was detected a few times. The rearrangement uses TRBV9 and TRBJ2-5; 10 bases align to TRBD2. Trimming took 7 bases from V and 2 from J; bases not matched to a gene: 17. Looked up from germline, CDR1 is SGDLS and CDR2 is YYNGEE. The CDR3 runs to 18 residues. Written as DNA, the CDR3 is TGTGCCAGCTCCTATTCGAACGGGGGAGCGGGGGGGCAAGAGACCCAGTACTTC. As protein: CASSYSNGGAGGQETQYF.

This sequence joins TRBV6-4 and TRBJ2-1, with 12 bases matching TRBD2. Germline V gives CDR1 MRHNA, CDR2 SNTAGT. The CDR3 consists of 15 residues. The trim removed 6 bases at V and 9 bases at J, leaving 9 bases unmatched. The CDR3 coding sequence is TGTGCCAGCAGCGCTAGCGGGGGGGCCGCAAGTGAGCAGTTCTTC. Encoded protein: CASSASGGAASEQFF.

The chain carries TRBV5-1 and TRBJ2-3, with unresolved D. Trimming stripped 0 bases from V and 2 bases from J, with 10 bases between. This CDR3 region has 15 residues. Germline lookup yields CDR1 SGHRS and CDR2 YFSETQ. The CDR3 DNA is TGCGCCAGCAGCTTGGAAGAAGCGTCCACAGATACGCAGTATTTT. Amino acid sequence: CASSLEEASTDTQYF. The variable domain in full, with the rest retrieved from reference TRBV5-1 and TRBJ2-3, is KAGVTQTPRYLIKTRGQQVTLSCSPISGHRSVSWYQQTPGQGLQFLFEYFSETQRNKGNFPGRFSGRQFSNSRSEMNVSTLELGDSALYLCASSLEEASTDTQYFGPGTRLTVL.

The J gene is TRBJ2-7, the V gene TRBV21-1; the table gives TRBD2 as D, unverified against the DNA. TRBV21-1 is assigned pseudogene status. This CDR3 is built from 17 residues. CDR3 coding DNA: TGTGCCAGCAGCAGAAGGGGTGAGGGAGGGTTCTCCTACGAGCAGTACTTC. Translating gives CASSRRGEGGFSYEQYF.